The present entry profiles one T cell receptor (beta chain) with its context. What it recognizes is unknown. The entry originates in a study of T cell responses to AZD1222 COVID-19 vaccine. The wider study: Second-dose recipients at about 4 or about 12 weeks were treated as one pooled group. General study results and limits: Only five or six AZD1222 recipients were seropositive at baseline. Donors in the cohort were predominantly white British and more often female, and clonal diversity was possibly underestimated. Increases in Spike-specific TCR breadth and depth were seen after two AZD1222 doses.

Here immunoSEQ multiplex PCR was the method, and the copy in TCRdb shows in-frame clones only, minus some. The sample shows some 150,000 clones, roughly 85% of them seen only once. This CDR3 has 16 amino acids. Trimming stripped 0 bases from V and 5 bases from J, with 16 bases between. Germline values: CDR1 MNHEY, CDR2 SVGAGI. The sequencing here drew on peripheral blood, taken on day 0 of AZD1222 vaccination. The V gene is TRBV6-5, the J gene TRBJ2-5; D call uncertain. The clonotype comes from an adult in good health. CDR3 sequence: CASSYSVGPIGETQYF. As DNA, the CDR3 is TGTGCCAGCAGTTACTCGGTGGGCCCAATCGGGGAGACCCAGTACTTC.